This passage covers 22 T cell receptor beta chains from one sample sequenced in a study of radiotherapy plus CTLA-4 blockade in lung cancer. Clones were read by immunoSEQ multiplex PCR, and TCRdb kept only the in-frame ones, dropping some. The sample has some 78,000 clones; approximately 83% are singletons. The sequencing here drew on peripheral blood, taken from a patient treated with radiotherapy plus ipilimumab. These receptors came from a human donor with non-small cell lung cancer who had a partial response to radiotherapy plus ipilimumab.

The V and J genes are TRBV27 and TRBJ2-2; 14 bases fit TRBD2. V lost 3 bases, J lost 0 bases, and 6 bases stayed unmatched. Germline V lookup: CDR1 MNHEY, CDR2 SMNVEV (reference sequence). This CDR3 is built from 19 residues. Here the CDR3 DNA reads TGTGCCAGCAGTTTGCTGGGACTAGCGGGAGCTCCGAACACCGGGGAGCTGTTTTTT. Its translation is CASSLLGLAGAPNTGELFF.

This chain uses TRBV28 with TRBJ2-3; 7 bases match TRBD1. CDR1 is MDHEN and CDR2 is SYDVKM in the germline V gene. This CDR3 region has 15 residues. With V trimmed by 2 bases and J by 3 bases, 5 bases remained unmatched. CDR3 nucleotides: TGTGCCAGCAGTTTAGAGGGGGCCGGGACAGATACGCAGTATTTT. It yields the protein CASSLEGAGTDTQYF. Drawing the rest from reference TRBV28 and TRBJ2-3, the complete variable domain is DVKVTQSSRYLVKRTGEKVFLECVQDMDHENMFWYRQDPGLGLRLIYFSYDVKMKEKGDIPEGYSVSREKKERFSLILESASTNQTSMYLCASSLEGAGTDTQYFGPGTRLTVL.

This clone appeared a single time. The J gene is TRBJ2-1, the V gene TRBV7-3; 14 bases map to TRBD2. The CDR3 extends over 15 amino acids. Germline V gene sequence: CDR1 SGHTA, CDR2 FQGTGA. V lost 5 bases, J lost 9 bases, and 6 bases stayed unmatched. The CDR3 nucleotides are TGTGCCAGCAGCCGGGCCGGGACTAGCGGGAGTGAGCAGTTCTTC. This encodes CASSRAGTSGSEQFF.

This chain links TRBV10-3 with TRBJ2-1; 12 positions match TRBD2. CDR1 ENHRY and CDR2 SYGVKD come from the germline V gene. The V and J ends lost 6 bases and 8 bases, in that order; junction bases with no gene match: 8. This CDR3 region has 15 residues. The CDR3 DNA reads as TGTGCCATCAGGGTGACTAGCGGGAGTCTCCATGAGCAGTTCTTC. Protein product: CAIRVTSGSLHEQFF.

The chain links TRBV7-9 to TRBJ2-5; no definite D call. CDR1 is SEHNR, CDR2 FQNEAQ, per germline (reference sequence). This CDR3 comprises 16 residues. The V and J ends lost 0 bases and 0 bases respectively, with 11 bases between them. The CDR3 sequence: CASSLAGSSNQETQYF. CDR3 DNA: TGTGCCAGCAGCTTAGCGGGCAGTTCAAACCAAGAGACCCAGTACTTC.

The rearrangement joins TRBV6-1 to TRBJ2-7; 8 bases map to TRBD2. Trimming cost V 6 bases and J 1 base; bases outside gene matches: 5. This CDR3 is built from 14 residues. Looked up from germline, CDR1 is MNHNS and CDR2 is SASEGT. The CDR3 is CASSGLASSYEQYF. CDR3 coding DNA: TGTGCCAGCAGCGGACTAGCTAGTTCCTACGAGCAGTACTTC.

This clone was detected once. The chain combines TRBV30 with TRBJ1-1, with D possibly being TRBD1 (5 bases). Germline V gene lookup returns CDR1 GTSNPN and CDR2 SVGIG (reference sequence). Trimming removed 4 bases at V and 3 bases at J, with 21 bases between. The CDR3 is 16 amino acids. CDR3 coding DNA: TGTGCCTGGACAGTTGCGGGGCGATATTTGGACACTGAAGCTTTCTTT. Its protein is CAWTVAGRYLDTEAFF. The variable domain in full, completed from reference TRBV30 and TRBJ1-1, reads SQTIHQWPATLVQPVGSPLSLECTVEGTSNPNLYWYRQAAGRGLQLLFYSVGIGQISSEVPQNLSASRPQDRQFILSSKKLLLSDSGFYLCAWTVAGRYLDTEAFFGQGTRLTVV.

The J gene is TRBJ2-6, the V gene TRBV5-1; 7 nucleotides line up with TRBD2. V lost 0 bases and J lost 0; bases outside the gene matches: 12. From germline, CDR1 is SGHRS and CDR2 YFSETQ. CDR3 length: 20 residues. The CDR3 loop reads CASSLAIPRDYASGANVLTF. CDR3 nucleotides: TGCGCCAGCAGCTTGGCCATTCCCCGGGACTATGCCTCTGGGGCCAACGTCCTGACTTTC.

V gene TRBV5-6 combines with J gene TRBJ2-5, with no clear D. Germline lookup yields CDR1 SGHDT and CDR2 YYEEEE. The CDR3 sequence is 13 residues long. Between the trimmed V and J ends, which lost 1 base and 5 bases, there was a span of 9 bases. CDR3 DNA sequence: TGTGCCAGCAGCTTGCGGAACGGGGAGACCCAGTACTTC. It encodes CASSLRNGETQYF.

The CDR3 region has the DNA TGTGCCAGCAGCCCGACCGGGACAGGGAATGAAAAACTGTTTTTT. It translates to CASSPTGTGNEKLFF. The chain is built from TRBV7-6 and TRBJ1-4; 9 nucleotides agree with TRBD1. V lost 5 bases to trimming and J lost 5 bases; unmatched junction nucleotides: 6. The CDR3 sequence is 15 residues long. Germline loops: CDR1 SGHVS, CDR2 FNYEAQ.

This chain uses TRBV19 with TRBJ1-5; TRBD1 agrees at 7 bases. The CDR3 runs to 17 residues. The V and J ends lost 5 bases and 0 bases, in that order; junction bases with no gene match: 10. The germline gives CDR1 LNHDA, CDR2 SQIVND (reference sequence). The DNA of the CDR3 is TGTGCCAGTAGTTCAGGGGGTCCATCCTTTAGCAATCAGCCCCAGCATTTT. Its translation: CASSSGGPSFSNQPQHF.

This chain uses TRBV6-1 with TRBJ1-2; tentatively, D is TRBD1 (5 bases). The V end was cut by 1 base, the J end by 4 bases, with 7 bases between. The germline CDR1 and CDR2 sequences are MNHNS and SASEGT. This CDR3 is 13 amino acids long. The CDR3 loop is CASSEVQGYGYTF. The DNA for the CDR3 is TGTGCCAGCAGTGAAGTTCAGGGCTATGGCTACACCTTC.

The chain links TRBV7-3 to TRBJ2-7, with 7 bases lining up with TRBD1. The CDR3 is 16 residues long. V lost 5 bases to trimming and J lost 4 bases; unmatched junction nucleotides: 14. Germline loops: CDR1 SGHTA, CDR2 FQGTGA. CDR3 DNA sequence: TGTGCCAGCAGCGTACAGGAGACAGGGCCTCGATACGAGCAGTACGTC. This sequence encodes CASSVQETGPRYEQYV.

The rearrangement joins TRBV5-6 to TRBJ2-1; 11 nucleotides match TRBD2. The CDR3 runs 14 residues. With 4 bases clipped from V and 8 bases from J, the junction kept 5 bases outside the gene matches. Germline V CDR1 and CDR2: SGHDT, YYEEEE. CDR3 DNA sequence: TGTGCCAGCAGCACGACTAGCGGGGAGTATGAGCAGTTCTTC. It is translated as CASSTTSGEYEQFF.

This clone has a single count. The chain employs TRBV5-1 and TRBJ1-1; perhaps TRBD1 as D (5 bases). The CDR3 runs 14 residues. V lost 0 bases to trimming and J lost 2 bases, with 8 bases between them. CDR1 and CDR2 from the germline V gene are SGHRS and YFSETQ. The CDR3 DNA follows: TGCGCCAGCAGCTTGGAGTGGGGCAACACTGAAGCTTTCTTT. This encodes CASSLEWGNTEAFF.

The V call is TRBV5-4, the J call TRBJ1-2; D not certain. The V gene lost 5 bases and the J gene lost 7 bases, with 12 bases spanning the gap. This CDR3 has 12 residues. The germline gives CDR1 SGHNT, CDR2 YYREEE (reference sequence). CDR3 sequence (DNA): TGTGCCAGCAGTTTAACATTCTGTGGCTACACCTTC. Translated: CASSLTFCGYTF.

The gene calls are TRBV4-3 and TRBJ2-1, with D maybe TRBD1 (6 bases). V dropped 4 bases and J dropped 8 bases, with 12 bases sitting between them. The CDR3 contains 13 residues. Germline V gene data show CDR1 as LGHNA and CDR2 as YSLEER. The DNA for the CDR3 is TGCGCCAGCAGCCCAACAGGGTACGATGAGCAGTTCTTC. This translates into CASSPTGYDEQFF.

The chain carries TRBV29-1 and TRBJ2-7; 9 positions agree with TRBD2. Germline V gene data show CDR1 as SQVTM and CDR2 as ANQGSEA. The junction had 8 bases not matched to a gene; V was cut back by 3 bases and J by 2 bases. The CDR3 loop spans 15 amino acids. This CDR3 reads CSVESGAGGTYEQYF. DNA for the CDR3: TGCAGCGTTGAGTCCGGAGCGGGAGGCACCTACGAGCAGTACTTC.

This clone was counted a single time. This CDR3 reads CSASLRTEAFF. Here the CDR3 DNA reads TGCAGTGCTAGTTTGCGCACTGAAGCTTTCTTT. The chain has TRBV20-1 and TRBJ1-1; D is unresolved. This CDR3 comprises 11 residues. Germline values: CDR1 DFQATT, CDR2 SNEGSKA (reference sequence). V lost 3 bases, J lost 4 bases, and 6 bases lay in between.

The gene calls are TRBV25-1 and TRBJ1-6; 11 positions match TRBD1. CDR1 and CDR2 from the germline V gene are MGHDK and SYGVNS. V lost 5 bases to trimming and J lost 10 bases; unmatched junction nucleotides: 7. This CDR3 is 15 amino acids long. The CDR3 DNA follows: TGTGCCAGCAGTATGGGGGACAGGGGGTCGTCACCCCTCCACTTT. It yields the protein CASSMGDRGSSPLHF.

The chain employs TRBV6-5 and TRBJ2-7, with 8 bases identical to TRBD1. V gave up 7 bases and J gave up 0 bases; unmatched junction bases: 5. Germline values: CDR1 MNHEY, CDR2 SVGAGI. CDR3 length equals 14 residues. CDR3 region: CASIKGQGSYEQYV. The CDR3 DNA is TGTGCCAGCATTAAAGGACAGGGCTCCTACGAGCAGTACGTC.

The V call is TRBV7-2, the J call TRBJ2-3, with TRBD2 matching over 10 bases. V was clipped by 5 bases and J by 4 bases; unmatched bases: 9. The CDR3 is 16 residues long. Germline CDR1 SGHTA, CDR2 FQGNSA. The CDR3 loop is CASSPPSGSTPDTQYF. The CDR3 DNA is TGTGCCAGCAGCCCACCTAGCGGGAGCACTCCAGATACGCAGTATTTT.